Each of the 19 T cell receptor beta chains below was sequenced from the same sample in a study of blood T cell repertoires in COVID-19. Profiling relied on immunoSEQ multiplex PCR, and the TCRdb table lists in-frame clones only, not all of them. This table holds around 200,000 clones, around 83% found once. Sample: peripheral blood. These receptors were collected from a woman in her forties with acute or convalescent COVID-19.

V is TRBV4-1 and J is TRBJ1-4, with D unresolved. Trimming took 4 bases from V and 4 from J, leaving 16 bases between them. Germline-derived CDR1 and CDR2 are MGHRA and YSYEKL. The CDR3 runs 16 residues. CDR3 bases: TGCGCCAGCAGCCCCCGAACACCCACCATTAATGAAAAACTGTTTTTT. Translating it yields CASSPRTPTINEKLFF.

The rearrangement links TRBV28 to TRBJ2-1; D is uncertain. The germline V gene encodes CDR1 MDHEN and CDR2 SYDVKM. This CDR3 region has 14 residues. V lost 2 bases to trimming and J lost 10 bases, with 15 bases between them. The CDR3 DNA reads TGTGCCAGCAGTTTACACGAGGCCCACTGGGAGCAGTTCTTC. Translating gives CASSLHEAHWEQFF.

CDR3 region: CASSLQGPYTEAFF. In DNA, the CDR3 is TGTGCCAGCAGCCTACAGGGCCCCTACACTGAAGCTTTCTTT. This sequence joins TRBV6-5 and TRBJ1-1; TRBD1 is a possible D gene (6 bases). Germline V lookup: CDR1 MNHEY, CDR2 SVGAGI. This CDR3 spans 14 amino acids. Trimming cost V 6 bases and J 3 bases, with 14 bases left between them.

The chain has TRBV10-3 and TRBJ2-1, with D maybe TRBD1 (5 bases). The CDR3 runs 12 residues. CDR1 ENHRY and CDR2 SYGVKD come from the germline V gene. The germline V and J ends were trimmed by 4 bases and 8 bases, with 9 bases remaining between them. Here the CDR3 reads CAISGQRDEQFF. CDR3 DNA: TGTGCCATCAGTGGACAGCGCGATGAGCAGTTCTTC.

This clone was detected once. The J gene is TRBJ1-1, the V gene TRBV18; D is perhaps TRBD1 (6 bases). V was clipped by 3 bases and J by 4 bases, with 12 bases between them. This CDR3 has 14 residues. Per the germline V gene, CDR1 is KGHSH and CDR2 is LQKENI. The CDR3 loop is CASSPGQFPTEAFF. Here the CDR3 DNA reads TGTGCCAGCTCACCCGGACAGTTCCCCACTGAAGCTTTCTTT.

The chain couples TRBV9 to TRBJ1-1; D is undetermined. The ends were cut back, 3 bases at V and 1 base at J, with 10 bases in the middle. CDR3 length: 14 residues. Germline CDR1 reads SGDLS; CDR2 reads YYNGEE. The CDR3 is CASSAPPGNTEAFF. Written as DNA, the CDR3 is TGTGCCAGCAGCGCCCCGCCGGGGAACACTGAAGCTTTCTTT.

This chain joins TRBV5-1 and TRBJ1-1; the match to TRBD1 covers 8 bases. The CDR3 runs 17 residues. Germline assignment: CDR1 SGHRS and CDR2 YFSETQ. The junction had 12 bases not matched to a gene; V was cut back by 4 bases and J by 1 base. The DNA of the CDR3 is TGCGCCAGCAGCGCAGGACAGGGTGGGCCCAAGAACACTGAAGCTTTCTTT. This encodes CASSAGQGGPKNTEAFF.

The V gene is TRBV5-1, the J gene TRBJ2-7, with 7 bases fitting TRBD1. With V trimmed by 2 bases and J by 5 bases, 13 bases remained unmatched. CDR1 SGHRS and CDR2 YFSETQ come from the germline V gene. The CDR3 has 16 residues. CDR3 amino acids: CASSFALTGNVDEQYF. The CDR3 DNA reads TGCGCCAGCAGCTTCGCGTTGACAGGGAATGTCGACGAGCAGTACTTC.

This clone was picked up one time. The chain couples TRBV3-1 (or the pseudogene TRBV3-2) to TRBJ2-3; TRBD1 is a possible D gene (5 bases). Trimming pared 0 bases from V and 2 bases from J, leaving 15 bases between. Germline loops: CDR1 LGHDT, CDR2 YNNKEL (reference sequence). There are 17 residues in the CDR3. This chain's CDR3 is CASSQDGQGWVTDTQYF. The CDR3 DNA follows: TGTGCCAGCAGCCAAGATGGACAAGGATGGGTCACAGATACGCAGTATTTT.

The chain employs TRBV30 and TRBJ1-1; unclear D gene. V lost 2 bases to trimming and J lost 2 bases, with 6 bases between them. CDR1 and CDR2 (germline): GTSNPN, SVGIG (reference sequence). The CDR3 is made up of 12 amino acids. CDR3 loop: CAWSTRNTEAFF. CDR3 nucleotides: TGTGCCTGGAGTACACGTAACACTGAAGCTTTCTTT.

CDR3 sequence (DNA): TGTGCCAGCATAAACAGGGGTGAGGGTGAGCAGTTCTTC. Translation: CASINRGEGEQFF. The genes are TRBV3-1 (or the pseudogene TRBV3-2) and TRBJ2-1; 7 bases fit TRBD1. This CDR3 comprises 13 residues. Germline V CDR1 and CDR2: LGHDT, YNNKEL (reference sequence). The ends lost 7 bases at V and 9 bases at J; junction bases unmatched: 9.

The chain links TRBV5-1 to TRBJ1-1; D gene ambiguous. The CDR3 has 13 amino acids. The germline V and J ends were trimmed by 5 bases and 2 bases, with 10 bases remaining between them. Germline V gene sequence: CDR1 SGHRS, CDR2 YFSETQ. The CDR3 DNA reads TGCGCCAGCAGGGCCGGGGTAAACACTGAAGCTTTCTTT. Encoded protein: CASRAGVNTEAFF.

V and J are TRBV19 and TRBJ2-2, with 10 bases fitting TRBD1. Looked up from germline, CDR1 is LNHDA and CDR2 is SQIVND (reference sequence). Trimming cost V 9 bases and J 8 bases; bases outside gene matches: 12. CDR3 length: 15 amino acids. CDR3 sequence (DNA): TGTGCCAGCAGCGGGACAGGGGTTTTAGGGGGGGAGCTGTTTTTT. Residues: CASSGTGVLGGELFF.

The chain couples TRBV6-5 to TRBJ2-7; D remains ambiguous. The V end was cut by 5 bases, the J end by 4 bases, with 15 bases between. This CDR3 region has 14 residues. Germline assignment: CDR1 MNHEY and CDR2 SVGAGI. In DNA, the CDR3 is TGTGCCAGCAGTACCCGGGTCGACGGGTACGAGCAGTACTTC. This gives the protein CASSTRVDGYEQYF.

The chain joins TRBV7-3 to TRBJ1-6; D is uncertain. The germline CDR1 and CDR2 sequences are SGHTA and FQGTGA. Trimming pared 5 bases from V and 6 bases from J, leaving 8 bases between. There are 13 residues in the CDR3. CDR3 loop: CASSTSFNSPLHF. Here the CDR3 DNA reads TGTGCCAGCAGCACTTCATTTAATTCACCCCTCCACTTT. Based on the CDR3 plus reference TRBV7-3 and TRBJ1-6, the full variable domain is GAGVSQTPSNKVTEKGKYVELRCDPISGHTALYWYRQSLGQGPEFLIYFQGTGAADDSGLPNDRFFAVRPEGSVSTLKIQRTERGDSAVYLCASSTSFNSPLHFGNGTRLTVT.

Here the CDR3 reads CASSTSRGETQYF. In DNA, the CDR3 is TGTGCCAGCAGCACGAGCCGGGGGGAGACCCAGTACTTC. The chain joins TRBV7-2 to TRBJ2-5, with a possible D match to TRBD2 (6 bases). Germline CDR1 and CDR2: SGHTA and FQGNSA. The CDR3 is made up of 13 amino acids. V dropped 5 bases and J dropped 5 bases, with 12 bases sitting between them. Based on the CDR3 plus reference TRBV7-2 and TRBJ2-5, the full variable domain is GAGVSQSPSNKVTEKGKDVELRCDPISGHTALYWYRQSLGQGLEFLIYFQGNSAPDKSGLPSDRFSAERTGGSVSTLTIQRTQQEDSAVYLCASSTSRGETQYFGPGTRLLVL.

The CDR3 loop is CASSGGPNYGYTF. The CDR3 DNA sequence: TGTGCCAGCTCAGGGGGCCCCAACTATGGCTACACCTTC. The chain recombines TRBV18 with TRBJ1-2, with D possibly matching TRBD1 (6 bases). Germline-derived CDR1 and CDR2 are KGHSH and LQKENI. V was shortened by 5 bases and J by 2 bases, with 9 bases between the two germline ends. The length of the CDR3 is 13 residues. The full variable domain, its missing parts supplied by reference TRBV18 and TRBJ1-2, is NAGVMQNPRHLVRRRGQEARLRCSPMKGHSHVYWYRQLPEEGLKFMVYLQKENIIDESGMPKERFSAEFPKEGPSILRIQQVVRGDSAAYFCASSGGPNYGYTFGSGTRLTVV.

This clone was seen a single time. Written as DNA, the CDR3 is TGTGCCAGCAGCGCTCACAGGGGGTACTCTGGGGCCAACGTCCTGACTTTC. Amino acid sequence: CASSAHRGYSGANVLTF. This chain connects TRBV5-4 to TRBJ2-6; TRBD1 matches 8 bases. CDR3 size: 17 residues. Germline assignment: CDR1 SGHNT and CDR2 YYREEE (reference sequence). Germline trimming cut 4 bases from V and 0 bases from J; bases unmatched to any gene: 6.

This rearrangement joins TRBV2 to TRBJ1-6, with D tentatively TRBD1 (6 bases). Germline V lookup: CDR1 SNHLY, CDR2 FYNNEI. This CDR3 spans 14 amino acids. Trimming removed 5 bases from V and 7 bases from J, with 12 bases in between. CDR3 sequence: CASSSDSPNSPLHF. Written as DNA, the CDR3 is TGTGCCAGCAGTTCGGACAGCCCGAATTCACCCCTCCACTTT.